The 32 T cell receptor beta chains below all came from one sample that was sequenced in a study of blood T cell repertoires in COVID-19. The method was immunoSEQ multiplex PCR; TCRdb's version includes in-frame clones alone and lacks a portion of them. The sample includes about 100,000 clones, about nine tenths of them seen just once. The sample was peripheral blood. The receptors were sampled from a man between 50 and 59 years old with active COVID-19.

The rearrangement links TRBV21-1 to TRBJ1-2; TRBD1 was called by the table and not checked on the DNA. TRBV21-1 corresponds to a pseudogene. This CDR3 region has 14 residues. CDR3 in amino acids: CASSNGTGSYGYTF. The CDR3 region has the DNA TGTGCCAGCAGTAACGGGACAGGGAGTTATGGCTACACCTTC.

The V gene is TRBV7-5, the J gene TRBJ2-5; TRBD1 was called by the table and not checked on the DNA. TRBV7-5 is a pseudogene locus. This CDR3 contains 13 residues. CDR3 sequence reads: CARSLAGVETQYF. Here the CDR3 DNA reads TGTGCCAGAAGCTTAGCAGGGGTAGAGACCCAGTACTTC.

The chain recombines TRBV5-4 with TRBJ2-1; a possible D gene is TRBD2 (6 bases). The CDR3 has 13 residues. CDR1 and CDR2 (germline): SGHNT, YYREEE (reference sequence). Trimming removed 7 bases at V and 7 bases at J, with 15 bases between. CDR3 bases: TGTGCCAGCGGGGGGACTCCCGCTAATGAGCAGTTCTTC. This encodes CASGGTPANEQFF. Together with reference TRBV5-4 and TRBJ2-1, the CDR3 gives the full variable domain: ETGVTQSPTHLIKTRGQQVTLRCSSQSGHNTVSWYQQALGQGPQFIFQYYREEENGRGNFPPRFSGLQFPNYSSELNVNALELDDSALYLCASGGTPANEQFFGPGTRLTVL.

The chain joins TRBV6-2 or TRBV6-3 to TRBJ2-3; 14 bases fit TRBD2. CDR1 and CDR2 from the germline V gene are MNHEY and SVGEGT. This CDR3 has 17 amino acids. With 4 bases clipped from V and 3 bases from J, the junction kept 6 bases outside the gene matches. This chain's CDR3 is CASSSTSGGASTDTQYF. The CDR3 DNA is TGTGCCAGCAGTTCGACTAGCGGGGGGGCGTCGACAGATACGCAGTATTTT.

The V call is TRBV19, the J call TRBJ2-5; the D gene is possibly TRBD1 (5 bases). V shed 5 bases and J shed 3 bases, with 10 bases lying between them. CDR1 and CDR2 (germline): LNHDA, SQIVND (reference sequence). The CDR3 has 13 amino acids. CDR3 in DNA: TGTGCCAGTAGTTACGGCAGGGAAGAGACCCAGTACTTC. This translates into CASSYGREETQYF.

The chain links TRBV3-1 (or the pseudogene TRBV3-2) to TRBJ2-7, with D possibly matching TRBD2 (6 bases). This CDR3 comprises 15 residues. The germline V and J ends were trimmed by 0 bases and 0 bases, with 9 bases remaining between them. Germline V gene sequence: CDR1 LGHDT, CDR2 YNNKEL (reference sequence). This CDR3 reads CASSQDWDSSYEQYF. The CDR3 nucleotides read TGTGCCAGCAGCCAAGATTGGGACTCCTCCTACGAGCAGTACTTC.

V is TRBV20-1 and J is TRBJ1-1; D uncertain. This CDR3 spans 11 amino acids. The ends were cut back, 5 bases at V and 1 base at J, with 5 bases in the middle. Germline assignment: CDR1 DFQATT and CDR2 SNEGSKA (reference sequence). For the CDR3, the DNA is TGCAGTGCTTGCAGGAACACTGAAGCTTTCTTT. Its translation is CSACRNTEAFF.

The chain links TRBV9 to TRBJ1-1; D is perhaps TRBD1 (6 bases). The CDR3 spans 13 residues. CDR1 and CDR2 (germline): SGDLS, YYNGEE. Trimming removed 3 bases from V and 6 bases from J, with 12 bases in between. CDR3 sequence (DNA): TGTGCCAGCAGCGCCATTACAGGGTCTGAAGCTTTCTTT. Its translation is CASSAITGSEAFF.

V and J are TRBV7-2 and TRBJ1-3; 7 bases line up with TRBD1. The germline gives CDR1 SGHTA, CDR2 FQGNSA. J was trimmed by 5 bases and V by 5 bases; bases with no gene match: 6. The CDR3 loop spans 14 amino acids. CDR3 loop: CASSPGTERNTIYF. The CDR3 bases are TGTGCCAGCAGCCCCGGGACAGAGAGAAACACCATATATTTT.

CDR3 sequence (DNA): TGTGCCAGTGTACAGGGCTCCTATAATTCACCCCTCCACTTT. Translation: CASVQGSYNSPLHF. The gene calls are TRBV11-2 and TRBJ1-6; TRBD1 is a possible D gene (6 bases). CDR1 is SGHAT and CDR2 is FQNNGV in the germline V gene. The CDR3 contains 14 residues. V shed 9 bases and J shed 0 bases, with 9 bases lying between them. Variable domain in full (rest from reference TRBV11-2 and TRBJ1-6): EAGVAQSPRYKIIEKRQSVAFWCNPISGHATLYWYQQILGQGPKLLIQFQNNGVVDDSQLPKDRFSAERLKGVDSTLKIQPAKLEDSAVYLCASVQGSYNSPLHFGNGTRLTVT.

The chain recombines TRBV27 with TRBJ1-2; D may be TRBD1 (6 bases). This CDR3 comprises 14 residues. Germline CDR1 and CDR2: MNHEY and SMNVEV (reference sequence). The ends were cut back, 4 bases at V and 4 bases at J, with 13 bases in the middle. The CDR3 here is CASSSKGGTYGYTF. The CDR3 DNA reads as TGTGCCAGCAGTTCTAAAGGGGGAACCTATGGCTACACCTTC.

The CDR3 reads CASSQVVYGELFF. The CDR3 region has the DNA TGTGCCAGCAGCCAAGTCGTCTACGGGGAGCTGTTTTTT. The rearrangement uses TRBV3-1 (or the pseudogene TRBV3-2) and TRBJ2-2; D gene ambiguous. Trimming took 1 base from V and 7 from J, leaving 7 bases between them. CDR1 LGHDT and CDR2 YNNKEL come from the germline V gene (reference sequence). This CDR3 is built from 13 residues.

The CDR3 nucleotides are TGTGCCAGCAGTGAAGGCGGGACTGCAAATCAGCCCCAGCATTTT. Protein: CASSEGGTANQPQHF. V usage is TRBV6-1 and J usage is TRBJ1-5; maybe TRBD1 (5 bases). The germline V and J ends were trimmed by 1 base and 4 bases, with 11 bases remaining between them. The CDR3 has 15 amino acids. The germline gives CDR1 MNHNS, CDR2 SASEGT.

The chain uses TRBV9 and TRBJ2-2; possible D gene TRBD1, 5 bases. Trimming stripped 0 bases from V and 2 bases from J, with 8 bases between. CDR3 length: 15 residues. From germline, CDR1 is SGDLS and CDR2 YYNGEE. CDR3 in amino acids: CASSVGRVNTGELFF. The CDR3 DNA follows: TGTGCCAGCAGCGTAGGCAGGGTTAACACCGGGGAGCTGTTTTTT.

This clone was seen just once. The chain has TRBV6-1 and TRBJ2-3; D is perhaps TRBD2 (5 bases). Trimming took off 4 bases at V and 1 base at J, with 15 bases between the two ends. From germline, CDR1 is MNHNS and CDR2 SASEGT. This CDR3 has 16 residues. CDR3 DNA sequence: TGTGCCAGCAGTGTATATACTAGTCCCGGCACAGATACGCAGTATTTT. Protein sequence: CASSVYTSPGTDTQYF.

V usage is TRBV5-1 and J usage is TRBJ1-1; the D is unclear. V was cut by 6 bases and J by 3 bases, with 15 bases left in between. The CDR3 is made up of 14 amino acids. CDR1 and CDR2 (germline): SGHRS, YFSETQ. CDR3 sequence (DNA): TGCGCCAGCACCTCCCGGGAGCCGGACACTGAAGCTTTCTTT. Translated, it gives CASTSREPDTEAFF.

In its sample, this clone was seen a few times. The chain is built from TRBV20-1 and TRBJ1-1, with 7 positions matching TRBD1. Per germline, CDR1 DFQATT and CDR2 SNEGSKA (reference sequence). V lost 3 bases and J lost 3; bases outside the gene matches: 10. The CDR3 length is 15 residues. As DNA, the CDR3 is TGCAGTGCTAGTGAAAGAGGGGGCCGGGACACTGAAGCTTTCTTT. Residues: CSASERGGRDTEAFF.

The V call is TRBV10-3, the J call TRBJ1-4; D gene uncertain. Trimming cost V 11 bases and J 0 bases, with 19 bases left between them. The CDR3 extends over 16 amino acids. Germline V CDR1 and CDR2: ENHRY, SYGVKD. In DNA, the CDR3 is TGTGCCCCTCACCGACGTCCGGGTGCAACTAATGAAAAACTGTTTTTT. Protein: CAPHRRPGATNEKLFF.

CDR3 coding DNA: TGTGCCAGCAGCCCCCCGCCGGGTTACAGGGGTAGTGAAGCTTTCTTT. This translates into CASSPPPGYRGSEAFF. This chain links TRBV7-9 with TRBJ1-1; 7 bases are shared with TRBD1. CDR3 size: 16 residues. V lost 5 bases and J lost 7; bases outside the gene matches: 16. Germline loops: CDR1 SEHNR, CDR2 FQNEAQ (reference sequence).

The chain is built from TRBV19 and TRBJ1-5; TRBD1 matches at 9 bases. V trimming: 4 bases; J trimming: 6 bases; junction bases outside the gene matches: 22. The germline CDR1 and CDR2 sequences are LNHDA and SQIVND (reference sequence). The CDR3 is 20 residues long. The CDR3 here is CASSTKPGQGLGSGGQPQHF. CDR3 nucleotide sequence: TGTGCCAGTAGTACCAAACCGGGACAGGGATTGGGTAGCGGTGGTCAGCCCCAGCATTTT.

V is TRBV12-5 and J is TRBJ1-5; a possible D gene is TRBD1 (5 bases). This CDR3 spans 21 amino acids. Germline CDR1 reads LGHNT; CDR2 reads FRNRAP. Trimming took 3 bases from V and 0 from J, leaving 27 bases between them. CDR3 nucleotide sequence: TGTGCTAGTGGTTTTGCCTCCGGGGGGGACCTTCTCGACTATAGCAATCAGCCCCAGCATTTT. Translating gives CASGFASGGDLLDYSNQPQHF. The variable domain in full, with the rest retrieved from reference TRBV12-5 and TRBJ1-5, is DARVTQTPRHKVTEMGQEVTMRCQPILGHNTVFWYRQTMMQGLELLAYFRNRAPLDDSGMPKDRFSAEMPDATLATLKIQPSEPRDSAVYFCASGFASGGDLLDYSNQPQHFGDGTRLSIL.

J is TRBJ2-1 and V is TRBV5-1, with TRBD2 matching 14 bases. This CDR3 contains 18 residues. CDR1 is SGHRS and CDR2 is YFSETQ in the germline V gene. V gave up 2 bases and J gave up 5 bases; unmatched junction bases: 9. This chain's CDR3 is CASSLYTPGLAGDNEQFF. The DNA of the CDR3 is TGCGCCAGCAGCTTATATACTCCGGGACTAGCGGGGGACAATGAGCAGTTCTTC. Complete variable domain (other parts from reference TRBV5-1 and TRBJ2-1): KAGVTQTPRYLIKTRGQQVTLSCSPISGHRSVSWYQQTPGQGLQFLFEYFSETQRNKGNFPGRFSGRQFSNSRSEMNVSTLELGDSALYLCASSLYTPGLAGDNEQFFGPGTRLTVL.

The chain recombines TRBV19 with TRBJ1-5, with a possible D match to TRBD1 (5 bases). Germline V gene lookup returns CDR1 LNHDA and CDR2 SQIVND (reference sequence). Trimming took 5 bases from V and 5 from J, leaving 10 bases between them. This CDR3 has 13 residues. CDR3 sequence: CASSDSRDQPQHF. DNA of the CDR3: TGTGCCAGTAGTGACAGTAGAGATCAGCCCCAGCATTTT.

The V call is TRBV18, the J call TRBJ2-5; 9 bases are a match to TRBD1. The V segment lost 6 bases and the J segment 5 bases; nucleotides outside the gene matches: 7. The CDR3 has 14 residues. Per germline, CDR1 KGHSH and CDR2 LQKENI. This CDR3 reads CASSPDRGSETQYF. The CDR3 nucleotides read TGTGCCAGCTCGCCCGACAGGGGGTCGGAGACCCAGTACTTC.

The chain couples TRBV6-5 to TRBJ1-2, with no clear D. Germline CDR1 MNHEY, CDR2 SVGAGI. Trimming took 2 bases from V and 2 from J, leaving 6 bases between them. The CDR3 totals 13 residues. The CDR3 loop is CASSYERNYGYTF. As DNA, the CDR3 is TGTGCCAGCAGTTACGAGAGAAACTATGGCTACACCTTC.

V is TRBV9 and J is TRBJ1-3; possibly TRBD1 for D (6 bases). The CDR3 covers 16 residues. Germline lookup yields CDR1 SGDLS and CDR2 YYNGEE. Trimming removed 0 bases from V and 11 bases from J, with 21 bases in between. The CDR3 spells CASSVAPHRAPIAIYF. CDR3 coding DNA: TGTGCCAGCAGCGTAGCACCCCACAGGGCACCTATCGCCATATATTTT.

J is TRBJ2-5 and V is TRBV5-1; 7 bases line up with TRBD1. This CDR3 has 15 amino acids. V shed 4 bases, J shed 2 bases, and the junction held 8 bases outside the gene matches. The germline V gene encodes CDR1 SGHRS and CDR2 YFSETQ. The CDR3 loop reads CASSLSGTAQETQYF. The CDR3 bases are TGCGCCAGCAGCCTCTCGGGGACAGCTCAAGAGACCCAGTACTTC.

V gene TRBV7-6 combines with J gene TRBJ1-1; 7 bases match TRBD1. V lost 5 bases, J lost 6 bases, and 3 bases stayed unmatched. The CDR3 contains 12 residues. In germline, CDR1 is SGHVS, CDR2 FNYEAQ. As DNA, the CDR3 is TGTGCCAGCAGCGCCACAGGGGCTGAAGCTTTCTTT. Translating it yields CASSATGAEAFF.

In DNA, the CDR3 is TGTGCCAGCAGCTTGGGACTAGCGGGTGGACCAGATACGCAGTATTTT. Protein product: CASSLGLAGGPDTQYF. The chain couples TRBV7-9 to TRBJ2-3; 12 bases map to TRBD2. With V trimmed by 3 bases and J by 4 bases, 5 bases remained unmatched. Germline V gives CDR1 SEHNR, CDR2 FQNEAQ (reference sequence). This CDR3 is built from 16 residues. Together with reference TRBV7-9 and TRBJ2-3, the CDR3 gives the full variable domain: DTGVSQNPRHKITKRGQNVTFRCDPISEHNRLYWYRQTLGQGPEFLTYFQNEAQLEKSRLLSDRFSAERPKGSFSTLEIQRTEQGDSAMYLCASSLGLAGGPDTQYFGPGTRLTVL.

The gene calls are TRBV29-1 and TRBJ2-1, with 7 bases lining up with TRBD2. Germline-derived CDR1 and CDR2 are SQVTM and ANQGSEA. The CDR3 has 14 residues. J lost 2 bases, V lost 6 bases, and 7 bases had no gene match. The CDR3 here is CSVVGLAAYNEQFF. CDR3 DNA: TGCAGCGTGGTCGGTCTAGCGGCCTACAATGAGCAGTTCTTC.

The chain joins TRBV19 to TRBJ2-7; 7 positions agree with TRBD1. The CDR3 totals 15 residues. V gave up 4 bases and J gave up 1 base; unmatched junction bases: 7. CDR1 and CDR2 from the germline V gene are LNHDA and SQIVND (reference sequence). CDR3 DNA: TGTGCCAGTAGTACTACAGGGGTGGGATCCTACGAGCAGTACTTC. Protein: CASSTTGVGSYEQYF.

The chain couples TRBV11-3 to TRBJ2-1; 8 bases are a match to TRBD2. CDR1 is SGHNT and CDR2 is YENEEA in the germline V gene. V dropped 5 bases and J dropped 9; count of bases not matched to a gene: 12. This CDR3 has 15 residues. The CDR3 is CASSPTVSGDGEQFF. The CDR3 DNA is TGTGCCAGCAGCCCGACCGTTAGCGGGGATGGTGAGCAGTTCTTC. Combining the CDR3 with reference TRBV11-3 and TRBJ2-1 gives the whole variable domain EAGVVQSPRYKIIEKKQPVAFWCNPISGHNTLYWYLQNLGQGPELLIRYENEEAVDDSQLPKDRFSAERLKGVDSTLKIQPAELGDSAVYLCASSPTVSGDGEQFFGPGTRLTVL.